Following are 13 T cell receptor beta chains from one sample sequenced in a study of blood T cell repertoires in COVID-19. Produced via immunoSEQ multiplex PCR; TCRdb's table is partial and in-frame only. This table holds roughly 150,000 clones, 75% to 90% found once. The sample taken for sequencing was PBMCs or T cells enriched from blood (not recorded which). These receptors all come from a man aged 65 to 79 who had been exposed to COVID-19.

This clone has just a few counts. The chain carries TRBV18 and TRBJ1-2; D uncertain. From germline, CDR1 is KGHSH and CDR2 LQKENI. The CDR3 has 14 residues. Trimming pared 4 bases from V and 4 bases from J, leaving 13 bases between. CDR3 sequence: CASSQGSSGYGYTF. In nucleotides, the CDR3 is TGTGCCAGCTCACAAGGATCCTCGGGCTATGGCTACACCTTC.

The chain combines TRBV30 with TRBJ1-6; 9 nucleotides agree with TRBD1. The CDR3 covers 14 residues. Germline trimming cut 5 bases from V and 10 bases from J; bases unmatched to any gene: 9. The germline V gene encodes CDR1 GTSNPN and CDR2 SVGIG (reference sequence). Here the CDR3 DNA reads TGTGCCTGGGTTGACAGGGGGTATCTCTCACCCCTCCACTTT. Its translation is CAWVDRGYLSPLHF.

The chain has TRBV5-6 and TRBJ2-7, with D maybe TRBD1 (5 bases). CDR3 length: 14 amino acids. The V end was cut by 3 bases, the J end by 1 base, with 11 bases between. Germline CDR1 and CDR2: SGHDT and YYEEEE. CDR3 protein: CASSSLTESYEQYF. CDR3 sequence (DNA): TGTGCCAGCAGCTCCCTGACAGAGTCCTACGAGCAGTACTTC. Filled out from reference TRBV5-6 and TRBJ2-7, the complete variable domain reads DAGVTQSPTHLIKTRGQQVTLRCSPKSGHDTVSWYQQALGQGPQFIFQYYEEEERQRGNFPDRFSGHQFPNYSSELNVNALLLGDSALYLCASSSLTESYEQYFGPGTRLTVT.

The chain uses TRBV19 and TRBJ1-2; TRBD1 matches at 7 bases. This CDR3 region has 14 residues. The V and J ends lost 3 bases and 1 base, in that order; junction bases with no gene match: 2. Germline V lookup: CDR1 LNHDA, CDR2 SQIVND (reference sequence). CDR3 bases: TGTGCCAGTAGTATGAACAGGGGTAACTATGGCTACACCTTC. It yields the protein CASSMNRGNYGYTF.

The V gene is TRBV30, the J gene TRBJ1-1; a possible D gene is TRBD1 (6 bases). In germline, CDR1 is GTSNPN, CDR2 SVGIG (reference sequence). This CDR3 has 14 amino acids. The V gene lost 4 bases and the J gene lost 1 base, with 13 bases spanning the gap. The CDR3 region is CAWILGHTNTEAFF. The CDR3 DNA reads as TGTGCCTGGATTCTGGGACATACGAACACTGAAGCTTTCTTT.

This rearrangement joins TRBV4-3 to TRBJ1-1, with D hard to call. The ends were cut back, 5 bases at V and 3 bases at J, with 16 bases in the middle. The CDR3 is made up of 15 amino acids. The germline CDR1 and CDR2 sequences are LGHNA and YSLEER. CDR3 residues: CASSRRVVDDTEAFF. The DNA for the CDR3 is TGCGCCAGCAGCAGGCGGGTCGTTGATGACACTGAAGCTTTCTTT.

The V call is TRBV5-1, the J call TRBJ1-2, with 7 bases aligning to TRBD1. V lost 4 bases and J lost 5; bases outside the gene matches: 8. This CDR3 spans 14 amino acids. The V gene's germline CDR1 is SGHRS and CDR2 YFSETQ. DNA for the CDR3: TGCGCCAGCAGCCGGGACAGCCTAGGGTATGGCTACACCTTC. This translates into CASSRDSLGYGYTF.

J is TRBJ1-1 and V is TRBV7-2, with no clear D. Germline-derived CDR1 and CDR2 are SGHTA and FQGNSA. The CDR3 covers 15 residues. The germline V and J ends were trimmed by 1 base and 0 bases, with 9 bases remaining between them. The CDR3 bases are TGTGCCAGCAGCTTAGGGCTAGCTATGAACACTGAAGCTTTCTTT. Its protein is CASSLGLAMNTEAFF.

The chain employs TRBV25-1 and TRBJ1-2; 8 nucleotides agree with TRBD1. CDR1 is MGHDK, CDR2 SYGVNS, per germline. This CDR3 has 15 residues. Trimming cost V 4 bases and J 2 bases; bases outside gene matches: 6. CDR3 in DNA: TGTGCCAGCAGTGGGGGGACAGGCGCGAACTATGGCTACACCTTC. Its translation is CASSGGTGANYGYTF.

About this clone itself: One end of the junction fails to match germline, which may point to a read error. This chain joins TRBV7-6 and TRBJ2-7; perhaps TRBD2 as D (6 bases). The CDR3 consists of 13 residues. CDR1 SGHVS and CDR2 FNYEAQ come from the germline V gene. Here the CDR3 reads CASSLGGGAGSEF. CDR3 nucleotides: TGTGCCAGCAGCTTAGGTGGAGGGGCAGGGAGCGAATTC. The full variable domain, its missing parts supplied by reference TRBV7-6 and TRBJ2-7, is GAGVSQSPRYKVTKRGQDVALRCDPISGHVSLYWYRQALGQGPEFLTYFNYEAQQDKSGLPNDRFSAERPEGSISTLTIQRTEQRDSAMYRCASSLGGGAGSEFGPGTRLTVT.

This rearrangement joins TRBV11-2 to TRBJ1-2; D is possibly TRBD1 (5 bases). The CDR3 runs 14 residues. Between the trimmed V and J ends, which lost 3 bases and 6 bases, there was a span of 14 bases. Germline CDR1 reads SGHAT; CDR2 reads FQNNGV. The chain's CDR3 is CASSFSPGGDGYTF. CDR3 DNA sequence: TGTGCCAGCAGCTTTTCACCCGGGGGAGATGGCTACACCTTC.

This clone was counted a single time. The rearrangement joins TRBV6-5 to TRBJ1-2; D gene uncertain. The CDR3 totals 13 residues. Trimming cost V 3 bases and J 5 bases, with 10 bases left between them. Germline V gives CDR1 MNHEY, CDR2 SVGAGI. CDR3 sequence reads: CASSYGRRYGYTF. CDR3 nucleotide sequence: TGTGCCAGCAGTTATGGGCGACGGTATGGCTACACCTTC.

The V gene is TRBV30, the J gene TRBJ2-7; no firm D call. The CDR3 is 12 amino acids. Between the trimmed V and J ends, which lost 0 bases and 3 bases, there was a span of 6 bases. CDR1 and CDR2 from the germline V gene are GTSNPN and SVGIG (reference sequence). The CDR3 reads CAWSVADYEQYF. Written as DNA, the CDR3 is TGTGCCTGGAGTGTGGCCGACTACGAGCAGTACTTC. The full variable domain, with the rest looked up from reference TRBV30 and TRBJ2-7, is SQTIHQWPATLVQPVGSPLSLECTVEGTSNPNLYWYRQAAGRGLQLLFYSVGIGQISSEVPQNLSASRPQDRQFILSSKKLLLSDSGFYLCAWSVADYEQYFGPGTRLTVT.